This entry features one T cell receptor beta chain sequence. This clonotype was seen once. Its antigen is unknown. No base-level quality is on record; no much larger clone is a single base apart. Evidence from a single read is weak. These data come from a study of T cells in Graves' hyperthyroidism and ophthalmopathy (dated by TCRdb to the late 2010s). At the level of the whole study: Peripheral blood samples were taken at the time of initial diagnosis, prior to any treatment. Prospective prediction of ophthalmopathy was tested in an independent validation cohort of approximately 18 hyperthyroidism patients and some 17 patients who later progressed to ophthalmopathy. Following sampling, methimazole starting at 30 mg daily was given to hyperthyroidism patients, and high-dose intravenous methylprednisolone was given to ophthalmopathy patients. The 75 to 100 discovery patients were divided at random into training and test sets in a 7:3 ratio. A discovery cohort of around 100 patients, roughly 40 with Graves' ophthalmopathy and approximately 60 with stable Graves' hyperthyroidism, was used to find distinguishing TCR V-J signatures. The paper describes TCR Vbeta CDR3 sequencing of 135 peripheral blood samples, made up of about 41 ophthalmopathy patients, roughly 75 hyperthyroidism patients and roughly 17 progressor patients. Thyroid tissue and blood T-cell repertoires from over 5 Graves' hyperthyroidism patients were also compared in the study.

The TCR beta CDR3 regions were amplified from RNA transcripts. The TCR CDR3 was subjected to a first round of RT-PCR using the HTBI primer set and the Qiagen OneStep RT-PCR kit. A second multiplex PCR round built the libraries, followed by size selection and purification. Paired-end sequencing of the libraries was performed with 100 bp reads on an Illumina HiSeq2000. Regarding the original processing steps: SOAPnuke was used to process the raw data, with reads discarded if the reads contained adapters or uncalled bases, had a mean Phred below 15, or lacked an exact constant-primer or identifier match. High-quality paired reads were merged using COPE v1.2.5, and each unique nucleotide sequence was defined as a clonotype. Clonotypes were aligned to IMGT TRBV, TRBD and TRBJ reference segments using MiTCR v1.1. The analysis was restricted to V-J combinations with a frequency above 0.0001, which together covered 98% to 99.2% of the repertoires. The TCS score was defined as the ratio of F50 (clonal expansion) to E x V (chaos), calculated using BLOSUM62-based TCRdist between CDR3 peptides within each V-J. Welch's t-statistics and random forest reduced fewer than 550 V-J features to 10 to 15, which were used in a naive Bayes classifier (R e1071). TCRdb took the public reads, trimmed them with fastp at Q25, ran MiXCR for clone calling and kept in-frame beta chains. Under each unique CDR3 protein, matching rows form one entry showing the most common genes and DNA. The V and J calls and clone size are TCRdb's, not the authors'. The sample table contains hundreds of thousands of distinct CDR3 sequences; only one count was recorded for roughly 20% of them. The top ten clonotypes cover 35% to 40% of the sample.

Ophthalmopathy patients had moderately to severely active disease, with a Clinical Activity Score of 3 or more, a NOSPECS grade of 4 or more, and a disease duration of less than 3 months. Exclusion was applied to patients with uncontrolled infections, other autoimmune diseases, pregnancy or lactation. Diagnoses were based on clinical symptoms, serum thyroxine and TRAb, thyroid ultrasound and orbital computed tomography. PBMCs were separated from 10 ml of fresh peripheral blood using Ficoll-Paque density gradient centrifugation. Total RNA was extracted with Trizol reagent, and quality was checked on an Agilent 2100 Bioanalyzer. Findings and caveats that apply to the study as a whole: A 13 V-J signature model separated ophthalmopathy from stable hyperthyroidism, with 87.88% sensitivity and about 81% specificity in cross-validation and 80%/75% in testing. No statistical method was used to fix the sample size in advance, and group allocation was not hidden from the investigators. In validation, the model predicted progression to ophthalmopathy a median of roughly six months before onset, with approximately 70% sensitivity and about 72% specificity. Most expanded thyroid clonotypes (frequency above 0.001) were also detected in blood, a finding suggesting that blood repertoires may reflect thyroid immune responses.

The trim is 2 bases for V and 2 bases for J, with a gap of 10 bases between the germline ends. The CDR3 runs 14 residues from the cysteine to the phenylalanine. Here the CDR3 DNA is all that survives: 42 bases in frame from base 1. From the germline V gene, CDR1 is MDHEN and CDR2 is SYDVKM. Sequencing used blood. The receptor was derived from a man aged 50 to 59 with Graves' ophthalmopathy. Here the chain combines TRBV28 and TRBJ2-7; TRBD2 is perhaps the D gene, given 6 matching bases. CDR3 loop: CASSLGRTTYEQYF. The bases read TGTGCCAGCAGTTTAGGTCGGACTACCTACGAGCAGTACTTC.